This T cell receptor (beta chain) came from a study of cytomegalovirus exposure and HLA in healthy donors. General observations from the study: CMV serostatus was the sole immune exposure data available. Through in vitro validation, a few CMV-associated chains were shown to be specific for CMV antigens.

Of note for this clone: As yet, its antigen is unknown.

PCR was performed using 60 Vbeta and 13 Jbeta primers. Clones were read by immunoSEQ multiplex PCR, and TCRdb kept only the in-frame ones, dropping some. The sample gives 100,000 to 120,000 clones, more than 60% of which show up once; about 6.8% is in the top ten. Germline V gene lookup returns CDR1 SGHNT and CDR2 YYREEE (reference sequence). V lost 1 base and J lost 1, with 11 bases in between. The CDR3 runs 15 residues. This TCR was sampled from a man aged 25 to 40 in good health and CMV-seropositive. Material: PBMCs. The V call is TRBV5-4, the J call TRBJ2-5; maybe TRBD2 (6 bases). The DNA of the CDR3 is TGTGCCAGCAGCTTGTCAGGGACTTCCCAAGAGACCCAGTACTTC. Its protein product is CASSLSGTSQETQYF.